Listed here are 27 T cell receptor beta chains from one sample, sequenced in a study of cytomegalovirus exposure and HLA in healthy donors. Both 60 Vbeta primers and 13 Jbeta primers went into the PCR. Assay: immunoSEQ multiplex PCR; the TCRdb copy retains only in-frame clones and omits some. This sample yields roughly 100,000 clones, of which approximately 9% are seen a single time; approximately 5.1% belongs to the top ten. The source material was PBMCs. The receptors here all came from a man aged 45 to 65 in good health and CMV-seropositive.

Ten or more counts support this clone. The chain carries TRBV19 and TRBJ1-4, with D possibly TRBD1 on 5 matching bases. V dropped 9 bases and J dropped 7 bases, with 18 bases sitting between them. The CDR3 length is 14 residues. Germline lookup yields CDR1 LNHDA and CDR2 SQIVND (reference sequence). The CDR3 loop reads CASQPGLRFEKLFF. The CDR3 DNA reads as TGTGCCAGCCAACCAGGGTTGAGGTTTGAAAAACTGTTTTTT.

The chain employs TRBV4-1 and TRBJ2-1; weak D call: TRBD2 (6 bases). Germline CDR1 and CDR2: MGHRA and YSYEKL. The CDR3 loop spans 18 amino acids. The germline V and J ends were trimmed by 4 bases and 7 bases, with 26 bases remaining between them. CDR3 sequence reads: CASSRQIPGGSLGNEQFF. DNA for the CDR3: TGCGCCAGCAGCCGTCAAATCCCTGGGGGGAGTCTCGGAAATGAGCAGTTCTTC.

The chain carries TRBV19 and TRBJ1-4; TRBD1 matches 8 bases. From germline, CDR1 is LNHDA and CDR2 SQIVND (reference sequence). V lost 7 bases, J lost 0 bases, and 7 bases stayed unmatched. CDR3 length: 16 residues. In DNA form, the CDR3 reads TGTGCCAGTACCAAGGGACAGGCAACAACTAATGAAAAACTGTTTTTT. It yields the protein CASTKGQATTNEKLFF.

The rearrangement links TRBV16 to TRBJ1-2; the D gene is possibly TRBD1 (5 bases). This CDR3 is built from 15 residues. CDR1 is KGHSY and CDR2 is FQNENV in the germline V gene. V was pared by 4 bases and J by 4 bases, with 16 bases between. The CDR3 coding sequence is TGTGCCAGCAGCCTACCCCAGGGTAGTGGCTATGGCTACACCTTC. It specifies CASSLPQGSGYGYTF.

This clone was counted between two and nine times. The rearrangement joins TRBV6-5 to TRBJ1-2; maybe TRBD1 (6 bases). Trimming pared 2 bases from V and 8 bases from J, leaving 15 bases between. The length of the CDR3 is 14 residues. Per the germline V gene, CDR1 is MNHEY and CDR2 is SVGAGI. CDR3 coding DNA: TGTGCCAGCAGTTACCACCGGGGGGCGGGGGGCTACACCTTC. Its translation: CASSYHRGAGGYTF.

This sequence joins TRBV27 and TRBJ2-3; 13 bases match TRBD2. V shed 5 bases and J 2 bases; nucleotides not matched to a gene: 4. Germline V lookup: CDR1 MNHEY, CDR2 SMNVEV (reference sequence). The CDR3 loop spans 16 amino acids. The CDR3 loop reads CASSLGLAGLTDTQYF. The CDR3 DNA follows: TGTGCCAGCAGTCTGGGACTAGCGGGACTCACAGATACGCAGTATTTT.

This clone was seen a few times. This sample includes further DNA sequences coding for the same CDR3. The J gene is TRBJ1-6, the V gene TRBV6-1; 11 bases align to TRBD1. V gave up 4 bases and J gave up 8 bases; unmatched junction bases: 10. The germline V gene encodes CDR1 MNHNS and CDR2 SASEGT. The CDR3 loop spans 17 amino acids. In DNA form, the CDR3 reads TGTGCCAGCAGTGGAGGCGGGACAGGGGGAGCGGATTCACCCCTCCACTTT. Amino acids: CASSGGGTGGADSPLHF.

This clone was counted between two and nine times. The chain joins TRBV14 to TRBJ2-6; D not resolved. The CDR3 is 16 residues long. Germline V lookup: CDR1 SGHDN, CDR2 FVKESK. V shed 1 base and J shed 0 bases, with 7 bases lying between them. CDR3 region: CASSQGSSSGANVLTF. The CDR3 DNA follows: TGTGCCAGCAGCCAAGGGTCGAGCTCTGGGGCCAACGTCCTGACTTTC.

This clone was seen a handful of times. The J gene is TRBJ2-5, the V gene TRBV7-2, with 10 nucleotides matching TRBD2. The CDR3 has 15 residues. Looked up from germline, CDR1 is SGHTA and CDR2 is FQGNSA. V shed 5 bases, J shed 1 base, and the junction held 4 bases outside the gene matches. CDR3 sequence reads: CASSRGLAPQETQYF. In nucleotides, the CDR3 is TGTGCCAGCAGCAGGGGACTAGCGCCCCAAGAGACCCAGTACTTC.

This rearrangement joins TRBV15 to TRBJ2-7; D perhaps matches TRBD2 (5 bases). From germline, CDR1 is LNHNV and CDR2 YYDKDF (reference sequence). The CDR3 sequence is 14 residues long. V dropped 2 bases and J dropped 5 bases, with 13 bases sitting between them. The CDR3 loop is CATSRPGGKDEQYF. CDR3 sequence (DNA): TGTGCCACCAGCAGACCAGGAGGTAAGGACGAGCAGTACTTC.

In this sample, this clone turned up a few times. CDR3 loop: CASSSTSRDNSPLHF. CDR3 nucleotides: TGTGCCAGCAGCTCCACTAGCAGGGATAATTCACCCCTCCACTTT. The chain couples TRBV11-2 to TRBJ1-6; possible D gene TRBD1, 5 bases. Germline V gives CDR1 SGHAT, CDR2 FQNNGV. The CDR3 contains 15 residues. The germline V and J ends were trimmed by 4 bases and 5 bases, with 12 bases remaining between them.

In this sample, this clone turned up a few times. This chain's CDR3 is CASKQGRETQYF. The CDR3 nucleotides are TGTGCCAGTAAGCAGGGTCGGGAGACCCAGTACTTC. This sequence joins TRBV11-2 and TRBJ2-5, with D perhaps matching TRBD1 (5 bases). This CDR3 has 12 amino acids. The V gene's germline CDR1 is SGHAT and CDR2 FQNNGV. V dropped 9 bases and J dropped 5 bases, with 13 bases sitting between them.

The chain recombines TRBV7-9 with TRBJ1-5; D might be TRBD1 (6 bases). Trimming pared 1 base from V and 2 bases from J, leaving 12 bases between. Germline V gene lookup returns CDR1 SEHNR and CDR2 FQNEAQ (reference sequence). This CDR3 spans 16 amino acids. The chain's CDR3 is CASSLGAGERNQPQHF. The CDR3 DNA follows: TGTGCCAGCAGCTTAGGGGCAGGGGAACGCAATCAGCCCCAGCATTTT.

This clone was counted only a few times. The chain is built from TRBV5-6 and TRBJ1-4, with 8 bases aligning to TRBD1. Looked up from germline, CDR1 is SGHDT and CDR2 is YYEEEE. V trimming: 4 bases; J trimming: 6 bases; junction bases outside the gene matches: 5. This CDR3 contains 14 residues. CDR3 DNA sequence: TGTGCCAGCAGCCCCCAGGGGGCTGATGAAAAACTGTTTTTT. Its protein product is CASSPQGADEKLFF. Full variable domain (outside the CDR3, taken from reference TRBV5-6 and TRBJ1-4): DAGVTQSPTHLIKTRGQQVTLRCSPKSGHDTVSWYQQALGQGPQFIFQYYEEEERQRGNFPDRFSGHQFPNYSSELNVNALLLGDSALYLCASSPQGADEKLFFGSGTQLSVL.

In its sample, this clone was seen a few times. The J gene is TRBJ2-5, the V gene TRBV11-3; D call uncertain. CDR3 length equals 13 residues. CDR1 is SGHNT and CDR2 is YENEEA in the germline V gene. Trimming shortened V by 5 bases and J by 5 bases, and 12 bases separated the two germline ends. The CDR3 region is CASSKRVGETQYF. The CDR3 DNA follows: TGTGCCAGCAGCAAGCGTGTTGGCGAGACCCAGTACTTC.

The genes are TRBV5-1 and TRBJ1-1; D gene ambiguous. V was cut by 4 bases and J by 4 bases, with 14 bases left in between. The germline V gene has CDR1 SGHRS and CDR2 YFSETQ. The CDR3 spans 14 residues. The CDR3 loop is CASSIGGEATEAFF. The CDR3 region has the DNA TGCGCCAGCAGCATCGGTGGAGAGGCCACTGAAGCTTTCTTT.

The V gene is TRBV30, the J gene TRBJ2-7, with D maybe TRBD1 (5 bases). Trimming stripped 2 bases from V and 7 bases from J, with 6 bases between. The length of the CDR3 is 10 residues. The V gene's germline CDR1 is GTSNPN and CDR2 SVGIG (reference sequence). Here the CDR3 reads CAWSKGEQYF. As DNA, the CDR3 is TGTGCCTGGAGTAAGGGGGAGCAGTACTTC.

This clone was observed a handful of times. J is TRBJ2-1 and V is TRBV28, with a tentative D call TRBD2 (6 bases). The V end was cut by 3 bases, the J end by 10 bases, with 19 bases between. CDR1 and CDR2 from the germline V gene are MDHEN and SYDVKM. The CDR3 is 15 amino acids. The CDR3: CASSLRTMGSREQFF. DNA for the CDR3: TGTGCCAGCAGTTTGAGGACTATGGGATCAAGGGAGCAGTTCTTC.

As concerns this clone: In the same sample, other DNA sequences code for this CDR3. The chain employs TRBV5-4 and TRBJ2-3; possibly TRBD1 for D (5 bases). The CDR3 sequence is 13 residues long. Germline CDR1 SGHNT, CDR2 YYREEE (reference sequence). Trimming pared 2 bases from V and 1 base from J, leaving 5 bases between. CDR3: CASSLQGTDTQYF. The CDR3 region has the DNA TGTGCCAGCAGCTTACAGGGCACAGATACGCAGTATTTT. Supplemented by reference TRBV5-4 and TRBJ2-3, the full variable domain reads ETGVTQSPTHLIKTRGQQVTLRCSSQSGHNTVSWYQQALGQGPQFIFQYYREEENGRGNFPPRFSGLQFPNYSSELNVNALELDDSALYLCASSLQGTDTQYFGPGTRLTVL.

This clone has only a few counts. The chain is built from TRBV29-1 and TRBJ2-2; 8 nucleotides align to TRBD2. With V trimmed by 5 bases and J by 5 bases, 4 bases remained unmatched. The germline CDR1 and CDR2 sequences are SQVTM and ANQGSEA. This CDR3 region has 13 residues. The CDR3 coding sequence is TGCAGCGTTAGGACTAGCCTTACCGGGGAGCTGTTTTTT. This translates into CSVRTSLTGELFF.

In this sample, this clone turned up a few times. The genes are TRBV29-1 and TRBJ2-1, with 11 bases aligning to TRBD1. Trimming took 3 bases from V and 7 from J; bases not matched to a gene: 5. Per germline, CDR1 SQVTM and CDR2 ANQGSEA. CDR3 length: 14 residues. The CDR3 region has the DNA TGCAGCGTTGATCCGGACAGGGGGCCGAATGAGCAGTTCTTC. Residues: CSVDPDRGPNEQFF.

Regarding this clone: Additional DNA sequences in this sample encode the identical CDR3. The V gene is TRBV5-1, the J gene TRBJ1-4, with 7 bases that match TRBD1. Germline assignment: CDR1 SGHRS and CDR2 YFSETQ. This CDR3 is built from 15 residues. The V and J ends lost 0 bases and 8 bases, in that order; junction bases with no gene match: 7. CDR3 residues: CASSLAGTVNEKLFF. In DNA form, the CDR3 reads TGCGCCAGCAGCTTGGCTGGGACAGTAAACGAAAAACTGTTTTTT.

This sequence joins TRBV4-1 and TRBJ2-2; D not resolved. Trimming removed 1 base from V and 4 bases from J, with 13 bases in between. Germline-derived CDR1 and CDR2 are MGHRA and YSYEKL. CDR3 size: 16 residues. The CDR3, as DNA: TGCGCCAGCAGCCAAGGGCCCGTCCGCAGCACCGGGGAGCTGTTTTTT. The encoded protein is CASSQGPVRSTGELFF.

The V gene is TRBV25-1, the J gene TRBJ1-4; 10 bases agree with TRBD1. The CDR3 runs 15 residues. Germline CDR1 MGHDK, CDR2 SYGVNS. The V and J ends lost 6 bases and 6 bases, in that order; junction bases with no gene match: 7. The CDR3 sequence: CASSRPGTGDEKLFF. The CDR3 nucleotides are TGTGCCAGCAGCAGACCCGGGACAGGGGATGAAAAACTGTTTTTT.

This clone was recorded a few times. CDR3 DNA: TGTGCCACCAGCAGACCTGACAGGGGGCCTCGTTATGGCTACACCTTC. Its translation: CATSRPDRGPRYGYTF. This chain connects TRBV15 to TRBJ1-2; TRBD1 agrees at 10 bases. CDR1 LNHNV and CDR2 YYDKDF come from the germline V gene (reference sequence). With V trimmed by 2 bases and J by 5 bases, 8 bases remained unmatched. CDR3 length: 16 residues.

The chain combines TRBV6-1 with TRBJ2-7, with D possibly matching TRBD1 (6 bases). This CDR3 spans 14 amino acids. The germline gives CDR1 MNHNS, CDR2 SASEGT. V lost 5 bases to trimming and J lost 2 bases, with 13 bases between them. The CDR3 here is CASSKQGVAYEQYF. CDR3 DNA: TGTGCCAGCAGTAAACAGGGAGTTGCCTACGAGCAGTACTTC.

This clone occurred once. This chain links TRBV7-2 with TRBJ1-2, with TRBD1 matching over 8 bases. This CDR3 comprises 15 residues. J gave up 4 bases and V 3 bases, and 7 bases lay outside the gene matches. Germline CDR1 reads SGHTA; CDR2 reads FQGNSA. In DNA, the CDR3 is TGTGCCAGCAGCTTTACAGGGGGGAGAGGCTATGGCTACACCTTC. This codes for CASSFTGGRGYGYTF.